These 12 T cell receptor beta chains came from one sample sequenced in a study of shared clonotypes between healthy human individuals. Assay: immunoSEQ multiplex PCR; the TCRdb copy retains only in-frame clones and omits some. The data contain about 1.1 million clones, 77% of them seen just once; the ten biggest clones take up roughly 0.9%. The sequencing sample was made of memory CD4+ T cells from PBMCs. Regarding subset: CD45RA-negative fraction. These receptors were obtained from a man between 18 and 35 years old in good health. Some clones in this sample may be carry-over from other donors' samples.

The rearrangement links TRBV7-2 to TRBJ2-3; D ambiguous. Germline CDR1 SGHTA, CDR2 FQGNSA. The V end lost 1 base, the J end lost 3 bases, and 17 bases lay between the germline ends. This CDR3 spans 17 amino acids. In DNA form, the CDR3 reads TGTGCCAGCAGCTTAGTACTCTCAACGGAGAGTACAGATACGCAGTATTTT. Amino acids: CASSLVLSTESTDTQYF.

The chain employs TRBV7-9 and TRBJ2-3; the D gene is possibly TRBD2 (5 bases). The V end was cut by 5 bases, the J end by 8 bases, with 11 bases between. Germline V gives CDR1 SEHNR, CDR2 FQNEAQ (reference sequence). The CDR3 totals 12 residues. The CDR3 bases are TGTGCCAGCAGCCTAAACGCGGGTACGCAGTATTTT. Translated, it gives CASSLNAGTQYF.

The rearrangement uses TRBV5-1 and TRBJ2-2, with TRBD1 matching 8 bases. The trim removed 4 bases at V and 5 bases at J, leaving 7 bases unmatched. The CDR3 consists of 15 residues. Germline CDR1 reads SGHRS; CDR2 reads YFSETQ. The CDR3 sequence is CASSPGTGPTGELFF. Written as DNA, the CDR3 is TGCGCCAGCAGCCCTGGGACAGGTCCTACCGGGGAGCTGTTTTTT. Full variable domain (missing parts from reference TRBV5-1 and TRBJ2-2): KAGVTQTPRYLIKTRGQQVTLSCSPISGHRSVSWYQQTPGQGLQFLFEYFSETQRNKGNFPGRFSGRQFSNSRSEMNVSTLELGDSALYLCASSPGTGPTGELFFGEGSRLTVL.

The gene calls are TRBV18 and TRBJ1-1; D call uncertain. The CDR3 covers 15 residues. The ends were cut back, 2 bases at V and 2 bases at J, with 12 bases in the middle. Germline loops: CDR1 KGHSH, CDR2 LQKENI. CDR3 loop: CASSPNLAGNTEAFF. As DNA, the CDR3 is TGTGCCAGCTCACCAAACCTGGCCGGCAACACTGAAGCTTTCTTT.

The chain joins TRBV7-9 to TRBJ2-7, with TRBD2 identical over 12 bases. After removal of 5 bases from V and 0 bases from J, the junction contained 5 bases not matched to a gene. Germline CDR1 is SEHNR and CDR2 is FQNEAQ (reference sequence). CDR3 length equals 16 residues. In DNA, the CDR3 is TGTGCCAGCAGCATACAGACTAGCGGGAGCTCCTACGAGCAGTACTTC. This codes for CASSIQTSGSSYEQYF.

The V call is TRBV4-3, the J call TRBJ1-6; D uncertain. With 1 base removed from V and 7 bases from J, the gap between germline ends came to 11 bases. Looked up from germline, CDR1 is LGHNA and CDR2 is YSLEER. The CDR3 is 15 residues long. The CDR3 DNA is TGCGCCAGCAGCCAAGTCGCCCACGGCAATTCACCCCTCCACTTT. Residues: CASSQVAHGNSPLHF.

This sequence joins TRBV10-3 and TRBJ2-3; TRBD2 matches at 16 bases. Trimming removed 3 bases from V and 3 bases from J; junction bases left unmatched: 6. Germline CDR1 and CDR2: ENHRY and SYGVKD. The length of the CDR3 is 18 residues. The CDR3 nucleotides are TGTGCCATCAGTGACCCCGCGGGACTAGCGGGAGGGACAGATACGCAGTATTTT. Translating it yields CAISDPAGLAGGTDTQYF.

V usage is TRBV27 and J usage is TRBJ1-2, with a possible D match to TRBD1 (5 bases). This CDR3 region has 14 residues. V lost 5 bases and J 8 bases, leaving 18 bases between the germline ends. Germline CDR1 is MNHEY and CDR2 is SMNVEV (reference sequence). The CDR3 loop reads CASSPRGPLWGYTF. The DNA for the CDR3 is TGTGCCAGCAGTCCACGGGGCCCGTTATGGGGCTACACCTTC.

This clone appeared a few times. V and J are TRBV5-1 and TRBJ2-5; D call uncertain. CDR1 SGHRS and CDR2 YFSETQ come from the germline V gene. The ends were cut back, 0 bases at V and 5 bases at J, with 11 bases in the middle. CDR3 size: 14 residues. The CDR3 sequence is CASSLASGHETQYF. The CDR3 coding sequence is TGCGCCAGCAGCTTGGCCAGTGGGCACGAGACCCAGTACTTC.

The genes are TRBV6-6 and TRBJ2-2, with 13 positions matching TRBD2. The CDR3 totals 16 residues. CDR1 and CDR2 (germline): MNHNY, SVGAGI (reference sequence). The junction had 10 bases not matched to a gene; V was cut back by 7 bases and J by 8 bases. CDR3 nucleotides: TGTGCCAGCACCCCCGGACTAGCGGGAGTAGTTGGGGAGCTGTTTTTT. Translated, it gives CASTPGLAGVVGELFF.

This rearrangement joins TRBV5-1 to TRBJ2-7, with 7 bases fitting TRBD1. From germline, CDR1 is SGHRS and CDR2 YFSETQ. Losses at the gene ends were 2 bases for V and 2 bases for J; bases not matched to a gene: 10. The CDR3 is 16 residues long. DNA for the CDR3: TGCGCCAGCAGCTTATCCCCGACAGGGAATGCCTACGAGCAGTACTTC. This codes for CASSLSPTGNAYEQYF.

As for this clone: Within the sample, other DNA sequences also encode this same CDR3. The V call is TRBV5-1, the J call TRBJ2-3, with D perhaps matching TRBD2 (6 bases). Per the germline V gene, CDR1 is SGHRS and CDR2 is YFSETQ. Trimming took 4 bases from V and 0 from J, leaving 9 bases between them. This CDR3 has 14 residues. CDR3 nucleotide sequence: TGCGCCAGCAGCCTAGGGACTAGCACAGATACGCAGTATTTT. Its translation is CASSLGTSTDTQYF.